These 26 T cell receptor beta chains were sequenced from one sample in a study of T cell responses to AZD1222 COVID-19 vaccine. Repertoires were generated with immunoSEQ multiplex PCR, while TCRdb's copy carries only in-frame clones and drops some. The table has under 150,000 clones, 90% seen once. The material sequenced was peripheral blood, taken 28 days after the second AZD1222 dose. These receptors all come from an adult who received the AZD1222 COVID-19 vaccine.

V is TRBV11-3 and J is TRBJ2-7, with 8 bases identical to TRBD2. Germline V gives CDR1 SGHNT, CDR2 YENEEA. The CDR3 extends over 14 amino acids. The V gene end was trimmed by 5 bases and the J gene end by 6 bases; junction bases not matched to a gene: 9. The CDR3 loop reads CASSDGGALGEQYF. Written as DNA, the CDR3 is TGTGCCAGCAGCGACGGGGGGGCCCTCGGCGAGCAGTACTTC.

The CDR3 DNA reads TGTGCCAGCAGCTGGTTAGCGGGTGGGGCCTACGAGCAGTACTTC. It is translated as CASSWLAGGAYEQYF. The genes are TRBV7-2 and TRBJ2-7, with 7 bases matching TRBD2. This CDR3 comprises 15 residues. Germline V gene sequence: CDR1 SGHTA, CDR2 FQGNSA. Trimming removed 4 bases from V and 2 bases from J; junction bases left unmatched: 8. The entire variable domain, with the rest obtained from reference TRBV7-2 and TRBJ2-7, is as follows: GAGVSQSPSNKVTEKGKDVELRCDPISGHTALYWYRQSLGQGLEFLIYFQGNSAPDKSGLPSDRFSAERTGGSVSTLTIQRTQQEDSAVYLCASSWLAGGAYEQYFGPGTRLTVT.

The CDR3 region has the DNA TGTGCCACCAGCAGAGATGCGGGGTACGAGCAGTACGTC. It is translated as CATSRDAGYEQYV. This chain connects TRBV15 to TRBJ2-7, with D possibly TRBD2 on 6 matching bases. Germline CDR1 LNHNV, CDR2 YYDKDF (reference sequence). Deletions cut 0 bases from V and 4 bases from J, with 7 bases between. This CDR3 spans 13 amino acids.

The chain has TRBV19 and TRBJ1-5, with D unclear. The germline V and J ends were trimmed by 7 bases and 3 bases, with 10 bases remaining between them. Per germline, CDR1 LNHDA and CDR2 SQIVND (reference sequence). CDR3 length: 13 amino acids. CDR3 nucleotide sequence: TGTGCCAGTATGGCACAGTTCAATCAGCCCCAGCATTTT. Encoded protein: CASMAQFNQPQHF.

This clone was observed a single time. A junction boundary mismatches the germline segment, possibly from a read error. The chain carries TRBV4-2 and TRBJ2-3; D gene unclear. Germline-derived CDR1 and CDR2 are LGHNA and YNFKEQ. The CDR3 extends over 13 amino acids. The CDR3 sequence: CASSQELSDRQYF. The CDR3 nucleotides read TGTGCCAGCAGCCAAGAATTGTCTGATAGGCAGTATTTT.

A single count supports this clone. The chain employs TRBV5-8 and TRBJ2-1; no definite D call. This CDR3 comprises 13 residues. V was pared by 4 bases and J by 4 bases, with 9 bases between. Germline V gene sequence: CDR1 SGHTS, CDR2 YDEGEE. The CDR3 sequence: CASSPRLYNEQFF. DNA for the CDR3: TGTGCCAGCAGCCCCCGCCTTTACAATGAGCAGTTCTTC.

The chain uses TRBV10-3 and TRBJ2-3; no clear D. Looked up from germline, CDR1 is ENHRY and CDR2 is SYGVKD. V was pared by 2 bases and J by 5 bases, with 11 bases between. This CDR3 spans 14 amino acids. This CDR3 reads CAISERNTGDTQYF. CDR3 bases: TGTGCCATCAGTGAGAGGAATACCGGAGATACGCAGTATTTT.

The CDR3 loop is CASSARTSGGEGGEQFF. DNA of the CDR3: TGTGCCAGCAGCGCTAGGACTAGCGGGGGGGAGGGTGGTGAGCAGTTCTTC. This chain links TRBV3-1 (or the pseudogene TRBV3-2) with TRBJ2-1, with 15 nucleotides matching TRBD2. The V gene end was trimmed by 5 bases and the J gene end by 9 bases; junction bases not matched to a gene: 11. In germline, CDR1 is LGHDT, CDR2 YNNKEL (reference sequence). The CDR3 contains 17 residues.

The chain is built from TRBV6-2 or TRBV6-3 and TRBJ2-1, with 8 bases matching TRBD2. The CDR3 length is 16 residues. Germline assignment: CDR1 MNHEY and CDR2 SVGEGT. The V and J ends lost 2 bases and 5 bases, in that order; junction bases with no gene match: 8. The CDR3 loop is CASSYLGTRGHNEQFF. The CDR3 coding sequence is TGTGCCAGCAGTTACCTCGGGACTAGGGGCCACAATGAGCAGTTCTTC.

This chain links TRBV7-9 with TRBJ1-1; 7 positions agree with TRBD1. Trimming cost V 5 bases and J 4 bases; bases outside gene matches: 10. The CDR3 loop spans 15 amino acids. Germline V CDR1 and CDR2: SEHNR, FQNEAQ (reference sequence). CDR3 in amino acids: CASSGNRGHATEAFF. CDR3 bases: TGTGCCAGCAGCGGAAACAGGGGTCATGCCACTGAAGCTTTCTTT.

This chain connects TRBV29-1 to TRBJ1-4; D may be TRBD1 (5 bases). This CDR3 region has 15 residues. CDR1 is SQVTM and CDR2 is ANQGSEA in the germline V gene. V lost 7 bases and J lost 8, with 23 bases in between. The CDR3: CSAPVGLGVEEKLFF. The DNA for the CDR3 is TGCAGCGCCCCCGTTGGTTTGGGGGTTGAAGAAAAACTGTTTTTT.

This chain connects TRBV21-1 to TRBJ2-2; the tabulated D call, TRBD1, remains unverified against the DNA. TRBV21-1 is classified as a pseudogene. The CDR3 is 16 residues long. The CDR3 DNA reads as TGTGCCAGCAGCAAAGAGGACAGGGAGGACACCGGGGAGCTGTTTTTT. Translation: CASSKEDREDTGELFF.

This clone was seen a handful of times. The V and J genes are TRBV3-1 (or the pseudogene TRBV3-2) and TRBJ1-1; TRBD1 matches at 9 bases. CDR3 length: 16 residues. Germline trimming cut 2 bases from V and 1 base from J; bases unmatched to any gene: 5. CDR1 is LGHDT and CDR2 is YNNKEL in the germline V gene (reference sequence). CDR3 sequence reads: CASSQFGTGWNTEAFF. The CDR3 region has the DNA TGTGCCAGCAGCCAATTTGGGACAGGGTGGAACACTGAAGCTTTCTTT.

This chain connects TRBV5-1 to TRBJ2-7; possibly TRBD2 for D (5 bases). Per germline, CDR1 SGHRS and CDR2 YFSETQ. The germline V and J ends were trimmed by 0 bases and 6 bases, with 13 bases remaining between them. This CDR3 has 14 amino acids. The CDR3 loop reads CASSLGLFEGEQYF. CDR3 bases: TGCGCCAGCAGCTTGGGACTATTCGAGGGCGAGCAGTACTTC. The full variable domain, rest sourced from reference TRBV5-1 and TRBJ2-7, is KAGVTQTPRYLIKTRGQQVTLSCSPISGHRSVSWYQQTPGQGLQFLFEYFSETQRNKGNFPGRFSGRQFSNSRSEMNVSTLELGDSALYLCASSLGLFEGEQYFGPGTRLTVT.

The V and J genes are TRBV6-2 or TRBV6-3 and TRBJ1-1; D remains unclear. Per the germline V gene, CDR1 is MNHEY and CDR2 is SVGEGT. V lost 2 bases and J 5 bases, leaving 9 bases between the germline ends. The CDR3 covers 13 residues. CDR3 loop: CASSYDGYTEAFF. CDR3 in DNA: TGTGCCAGCAGTTACGATGGATATACTGAAGCTTTCTTT.

This chain joins TRBV7-3 and TRBJ2-1, with TRBD2 matching over 11 bases. The ends lost 2 bases at V and 7 bases at J; junction bases unmatched: 4. Germline CDR1 is SGHTA and CDR2 is FQGTGA. This CDR3 region has 15 residues. CDR3 DNA sequence: TGTGCCAGCAGCTTAGGTAGCGGGGGGGCAAATGAGCAGTTCTTC. This sequence encodes CASSLGSGGANEQFF.

The chain combines TRBV28 with TRBJ1-6; maybe TRBD1 (6 bases). V was shortened by 7 bases and J by 6 bases, with 13 bases between the two germline ends. This CDR3 is 14 amino acids long. Germline-derived CDR1 and CDR2 are MDHEN and SYDVKM. CDR3 in DNA: TGTGCCAGCACCGGCGGGACAAGTAATTCACCCCTCCACTTT. Residues: CASTGGTSNSPLHF.

The chain combines TRBV6-2 or TRBV6-3 with TRBJ2-7; no reliable D call. The CDR3 spans 15 residues. Germline lookup yields CDR1 MNHEY and CDR2 SVGEGT. With 1 base removed from V and 0 bases from J, the gap between germline ends came to 10 bases. The CDR3 loop is CASSYYGLGSYEQYF. CDR3 coding DNA: TGTGCCAGCAGTTACTATGGGCTCGGCTCCTACGAGCAGTACTTC.

The chain carries TRBV6-5 and TRBJ2-2; TRBD2 might be the D (5 bases). The length of the CDR3 is 13 residues. Trimming took off 4 bases at V and 4 bases at J, with 7 bases between the two ends. Germline values: CDR1 MNHEY, CDR2 SVGAGI. The CDR3 spells CASSSRVTGELFF. CDR3 bases: TGTGCCAGCAGTTCGAGGGTCACCGGGGAGCTGTTTTTT.

At least ten counts were recorded for this clone. The genes are TRBV7-6 and TRBJ1-5, with unresolved D. CDR3 length equals 13 residues. Trimming took 1 base from V and 6 from J, leaving 7 bases between them. Germline V gene data show CDR1 as SGHVS and CDR2 as FNYEAQ. The CDR3 region has the DNA TGTGCCAGCAGCTTAGATATGGGTCAGCCCCAGCATTTT. Its translation: CASSLDMGQPQHF.

The genes are TRBV5-8 and TRBJ1-5, with TRBD1 matching over 9 bases. The CDR3 contains 15 residues. The V and J ends lost 2 bases and 2 bases, in that order; junction bases with no gene match: 2. The germline V gene encodes CDR1 SGHTS and CDR2 YDEGEE. CDR3 coding DNA: TGTGCCAGCAGCTTTAGGGACAGGGGCAATCAGCCCCAGCATTTT. Its protein is CASSFRDRGNQPQHF.

The rearrangement links TRBV30 to TRBJ2-1; 10 positions match TRBD2. Germline CDR1 GTSNPN, CDR2 SVGIG (reference sequence). The ends lost 4 bases at V and 6 bases at J; junction bases unmatched: 3. The CDR3 is 13 amino acids. In nucleotides, the CDR3 is TGTGCCTGGACTCTAGCGGGGGCCAATGAGCAGTTCTTC. Encoded protein: CAWTLAGANEQFF.

This clone was recorded only once. CDR3 sequence: CAWSFTENTEAFF. For the CDR3, the DNA is TGTGCCTGGAGTTTTACAGAGAACACTGAAGCTTTCTTT. This chain connects TRBV30 to TRBJ1-1, with D uncertain. Trimming pared 2 bases from V and 1 base from J, leaving 8 bases between. This CDR3 is built from 13 residues. Germline V gene sequence: CDR1 GTSNPN, CDR2 SVGIG (reference sequence).

The chain recombines TRBV27 with TRBJ2-5; 9 bases agree with TRBD2. CDR3 length equals 14 residues. The ends lost 2 bases at V and 5 bases at J; junction bases unmatched: 3. Germline CDR1 MNHEY, CDR2 SMNVEV (reference sequence). In nucleotides, the CDR3 is TGTGCCAGCAGTTTAGTTAGCGGGAGCGAGACCCAGTACTTC. Translating it yields CASSLVSGSETQYF.

The chain combines TRBV4-2 with TRBJ1-2; D is possibly TRBD1 (6 bases). Trimming took 4 bases from V and 6 from J, leaving 15 bases between them. The length of the CDR3 is 14 residues. CDR1 LGHNA and CDR2 YNFKEQ come from the germline V gene. CDR3 coding DNA: TGTGCCAGCAGCCCACTCGGGGGGCGCGATGGCTACACCTTC. Amino acids: CASSPLGGRDGYTF.

V usage is TRBV19 and J usage is TRBJ1-2, with 10 bases lining up with TRBD1. V shed 5 bases and J 7 bases; nucleotides not matched to a gene: 7. CDR3 length equals 14 residues. Germline values: CDR1 LNHDA, CDR2 SQIVND (reference sequence). CDR3 coding DNA: TGTGCCAGTAGTGCCGGGACAGGGGCCCGTGGCTACACCTTC. Translating gives CASSAGTGARGYTF.